Listed here are 25 T cell receptor beta chains from one sample, sequenced in a study of cytomegalovirus exposure and HLA in healthy donors. PCR used 60 Vbeta primers and 13 Jbeta primers. Some clones are missing from TCRdb's copy, which holds only in-frame ones; the method was immunoSEQ multiplex PCR. The table has some 180,000 clones, roughly 73% seen once. Input material: PBMCs. Receptors originate from a woman in her 30s in good health and CMV-seronegative.

This chain joins TRBV7-3 and TRBJ2-1; 7 bases are shared with TRBD2. Germline V gene lookup returns CDR1 SGHTA and CDR2 FQGTGA. The trim removed 1 base at V and 4 bases at J, leaving 7 bases unmatched. The CDR3 totals 16 residues. CDR3 bases: TGTGCCAGCAGCTTAAAGGGGAGGGGTTTATACAATGAGCAGTTCTTC. Translated, it gives CASSLKGRGLYNEQFF.

CDR3 sequence: CASTTQQGTNYGYTF. CDR3 in DNA: TGTGCCAGCACAACTCAACAGGGGACGAACTATGGCTACACCTTC. The chain is built from TRBV6-5 and TRBJ1-2; 7 bases agree with TRBD1. The CDR3 extends over 15 amino acids. V was clipped by 7 bases and J by 2 bases; unmatched bases: 10. Germline-derived CDR1 and CDR2 are MNHEY and SVGAGI.

The V gene is TRBV6-5, the J gene TRBJ1-1, with D perhaps TRBD1 (5 bases). Trimming stripped 0 bases from V and 4 bases from J, with 12 bases between. The germline V gene has CDR1 MNHEY and CDR2 SVGAGI. The CDR3 is 15 amino acids. The CDR3 DNA reads as TGTGCCAGCAGTTACTCTGTGGGGCTTGTCACTGAAGCTTTCTTT. Its protein product is CASSYSVGLVTEAFF.

The V gene is TRBV10-3, the J gene TRBJ2-3, with unresolved D. Trimming shortened V by 9 bases and J by 0 bases, and 10 bases separated the two germline ends. The length of the CDR3 is 13 residues. Germline CDR1 ENHRY, CDR2 SYGVKD. CDR3 protein: CAILGTSTDTQYF. The DNA of the CDR3 is TGTGCCATTCTCGGTACTAGCACAGATACGCAGTATTTT.

This sequence joins TRBV27 and TRBJ1-2; TRBD1 might be the D (6 bases). This CDR3 region has 14 residues. Germline V CDR1 and CDR2: MNHEY, SMNVEV (reference sequence). V lost 7 bases to trimming and J lost 4 bases, with 16 bases between them. In DNA form, the CDR3 reads TGTGCCAGCACCCAGACAGGTGGGGCCTATGGCTACACCTTC. Protein: CASTQTGGAYGYTF.

This sequence joins TRBV4-1 and TRBJ1-5; D gene unclear. With 4 bases removed from V and 2 bases from J, the gap between germline ends came to 21 bases. In germline, CDR1 is MGHRA, CDR2 YSYEKL. This CDR3 is 18 amino acids long. CDR3 loop: CASSPNKASGRGNQPQHF. The CDR3 DNA sequence: TGCGCCAGCAGCCCTAATAAGGCGAGTGGGAGGGGCAATCAGCCCCAGCATTTT.

The V gene is TRBV19, the J gene TRBJ2-7, with 9 positions matching TRBD1. The V and J ends lost 3 bases and 3 bases, in that order; junction bases with no gene match: 3. CDR3 length: 14 amino acids. CDR1 and CDR2 from the germline V gene are LNHDA and SQIVND (reference sequence). CDR3 nucleotide sequence: TGTGCCAGTAGTATTGGGACAGGGAGCTACGAGCAGTACGTC. Protein product: CASSIGTGSYEQYV.

The chain combines TRBV18 with TRBJ2-3; 11 positions match TRBD2. Germline trimming cut 6 bases from V and 4 bases from J; bases unmatched to any gene: 12. Germline CDR1 and CDR2: KGHSH and LQKENI. The CDR3 runs to 17 residues. As DNA, the CDR3 is TGTGCCAGCTCGAACAAGAGACTAGCGGGGCCCCCAGATACGCAGTATTTT. It translates to CASSNKRLAGPPDTQYF. Filled out from reference TRBV18 and TRBJ2-3, the complete variable domain reads NAGVMQNPRHLVRRRGQEARLRCSPMKGHSHVYWYRQLPEEGLKFMVYLQKENIIDESGMPKERFSAEFPKEGPSILRIQQVVRGDSAAYFCASSNKRLAGPPDTQYFGPGTRLTVL.

The chain couples TRBV5-5 to TRBJ2-3; possible D gene TRBD2, 6 bases. Germline-derived CDR1 and CDR2 are SGHKS and YYEKEE (reference sequence). Deletions cut 0 bases from V and 1 base from J, with 12 bases between. This CDR3 spans 16 amino acids. As DNA, the CDR3 is TGTGCCAGCAGCTTGGAGCTAGCGCTCGGCACAGATACGCAGTATTTT. As protein: CASSLELALGTDTQYF. The entire variable domain, with the rest obtained from reference TRBV5-5 and TRBJ2-3, is as follows: DAGVTQSPTHLIKTRGQQVTLRCSPISGHKSVSWYQQVLGQGPQFIFQYYEKEERGRGNFPDRFSARQFPNYSSELNVNALLLGDSALYLCASSLELALGTDTQYFGPGTRLTVL.

The rearrangement joins TRBV6-6 to TRBJ1-5; D is unclear. In germline, CDR1 is MNHNY, CDR2 SVGAGI (reference sequence). This CDR3 is built from 14 residues. With 2 bases removed from V and 2 bases from J, the gap between germline ends came to 7 bases. The CDR3 here is CASSYTTGNQPQHF. The CDR3 DNA sequence: TGTGCCAGCAGTTACACCACAGGCAATCAGCCCCAGCATTTT.

The CDR3 region is CASSLNSPLLSGANVLTF. Here the CDR3 DNA reads TGTGCCAGCAGCTTGAATAGCCCCCTCTTGTCTGGGGCCAACGTCCTGACTTTC. This chain links TRBV5-4 with TRBJ2-6, with unresolved D. The V gene lost 1 base and the J gene lost 1 base, with 15 bases spanning the gap. The CDR3 has 18 amino acids. Per germline, CDR1 SGHNT and CDR2 YYREEE (reference sequence).

V gene TRBV4-1 combines with J gene TRBJ2-1; 7 nucleotides agree with TRBD2. Trimming at V came to 3 bases and at J to 8 bases, leaving 7 bases not matched to a gene. This CDR3 is built from 14 residues. Germline-derived CDR1 and CDR2 are MGHRA and YSYEKL. The CDR3 DNA is TGCGCCAGCAGCCAGCCCCTGGGGGGGTATGAGCAGTTCTTC. Its translation: CASSQPLGGYEQFF.

V is TRBV7-2 and J is TRBJ2-5; no clear D. CDR1 and CDR2 from the germline V gene are SGHTA and FQGNSA. Between the trimmed V and J ends, which lost 4 bases and 7 bases, there was a span of 7 bases. This CDR3 has 11 residues. The CDR3 region is CASSSSGTQYF. The CDR3 coding sequence is TGTGCCAGCAGCTCATCAGGGACCCAGTACTTC.

The chain uses TRBV7-9 and TRBJ2-3; TRBD2 aligns across 9 bases. The CDR3 length is 15 residues. Germline V gene sequence: CDR1 SEHNR, CDR2 FQNEAQ (reference sequence). The V segment lost 5 bases and the J segment 2 bases; nucleotides outside the gene matches: 5. The CDR3 bases are TGTGCCAGCAGCGTGACTAGCGGTAACACAGATACGCAGTATTTT. Translating it yields CASSVTSGNTDTQYF.

This clone was seen a single time. The chain combines TRBV19 with TRBJ2-1, with 7 nucleotides matching TRBD1. The ends lost 9 bases at V and 3 bases at J; junction bases unmatched: 8. The length of the CDR3 is 14 residues. CDR1 is LNHDA and CDR2 is SQIVND in the germline V gene (reference sequence). The CDR3 coding sequence is TGTGCCAGCGAAGACAGGGTTAACTACAATGAGCAGTTCTTC. Protein sequence: CASEDRVNYNEQFF. Variable domain in full (rest from reference TRBV19 and TRBJ2-1): DGGITQSPKYLFRKEGQNVTLSCEQNLNHDAMYWYRQDPGQGLRLIYYSQIVNDFQKGDIAEGYSVSREKKESFPLTVTSAQKNPTAFYLCASEDRVNYNEQFFGPGTRLTVL.

This clone was counted once. V is TRBV5-4 and J is TRBJ2-1, with 9 bases aligning to TRBD2. Trimming took 0 bases from V and 6 from J; bases not matched to a gene: 1. The CDR3 has 14 amino acids. The germline CDR1 and CDR2 sequences are SGHNT and YYREEE (reference sequence). DNA of the CDR3: TGTGCCAGCAGCTTGGAACTAGCGGGCAATGAGCAGTTCTTC. Amino acid sequence: CASSLELAGNEQFF.

In DNA form, the CDR3 reads TGTGCCAGCTCCTTGGGACAGGGCTACGAGCAGTACTTC. Translating gives CASSLGQGYEQYF. The chain recombines TRBV18 with TRBJ2-7; TRBD1 matches at 9 bases. The CDR3 is 13 amino acids. V lost 6 bases, J lost 3 bases, and 3 bases stayed unmatched. Germline V gene lookup returns CDR1 KGHSH and CDR2 LQKENI.

This clone was seen a handful of times. The genes are TRBV12-5 and TRBJ1-2; the match to TRBD1 covers 7 bases. The CDR3 is 13 residues long. Germline loops: CDR1 LGHNT, CDR2 FRNRAP. V lost 6 bases, J lost 4 bases, and 5 bases stayed unmatched. CDR3 sequence reads: CASGLRTGYGYTF. The DNA for the CDR3 is TGTGCTAGTGGCCTCCGGACAGGCTATGGCTACACCTTC.

This rearrangement joins TRBV5-1 to TRBJ1-1, with 8 positions matching TRBD1. Germline loops: CDR1 SGHRS, CDR2 YFSETQ. With V trimmed by 3 bases and J by 7 bases, 11 bases remained unmatched. CDR3 size: 15 residues. CDR3 bases: TGCGCCAGCAGCTACACACAGGGGGTATACTTTGAAGCTTTCTTT. Amino acids: CASSYTQGVYFEAFF. Together with reference TRBV5-1 and TRBJ1-1, the CDR3 gives the full variable domain: KAGVTQTPRYLIKTRGQQVTLSCSPISGHRSVSWYQQTPGQGLQFLFEYFSETQRNKGNFPGRFSGRQFSNSRSEMNVSTLELGDSALYLCASSYTQGVYFEAFFGQGTRLTVV.

In this sample, this clone turned up a few times. The gene calls are TRBV13 and TRBJ2-1, with 12 bases that match TRBD2. V lost 4 bases and J lost 6; bases outside the gene matches: 10. Germline V gene lookup returns CDR1 PRHDT and CDR2 FYEKMQ (reference sequence). The CDR3 contains 17 residues. The CDR3 DNA reads as TGTGCCAGCAGCTCCATTATCCTAGCGGGAGGGGGCAATGAGCAGTTCTTC. Protein sequence: CASSSIILAGGGNEQFF.

This rearrangement joins TRBV27 to TRBJ2-3, with D possibly being TRBD1 (5 bases). Germline CDR1 reads MNHEY; CDR2 reads SMNVEV (reference sequence). Trimming removed 2 bases from V and 2 bases from J, with 11 bases in between. The CDR3 loop spans 15 amino acids. The CDR3 here is CASSLQGHPTDTQYF. The DNA of the CDR3 is TGTGCCAGCAGTTTACAGGGCCATCCCACAGATACGCAGTATTTT.

This rearrangement joins TRBV27 to TRBJ1-5; no firm D call. The CDR3 is made up of 15 amino acids. With 1 base removed from V and 3 bases from J, the gap between germline ends came to 10 bases. The germline V gene has CDR1 MNHEY and CDR2 SMNVEV (reference sequence). The CDR3 nucleotides are TGTGCCAGCAGTTTATTTGCAGGACTCAATCAGCCCCAGCATTTT. It translates to CASSLFAGLNQPQHF.

The chain couples TRBV29-1 to TRBJ2-7, with D unclear. The germline CDR1 and CDR2 sequences are SQVTM and ANQGSEA. V was cut by 3 bases and J by 3 bases, with 12 bases left in between. This CDR3 is 13 amino acids long. The CDR3 spells CSVESDTGYEQYF. CDR3 bases: TGCAGCGTTGAGTCAGACACCGGCTACGAGCAGTACTTC.

This clone has more than one count but fewer than ten. This chain uses TRBV5-1 with TRBJ2-7; D uncertain. This CDR3 comprises 11 residues. The germline V and J ends were trimmed by 0 bases and 6 bases, with 4 bases remaining between them. Germline V gene lookup returns CDR1 SGHRS and CDR2 YFSETQ. CDR3 sequence: CASSLGPEQYF. For the CDR3, the DNA is TGCGCCAGCAGCTTGGGGCCCGAGCAGTACTTC.

V is TRBV7-6 and J is TRBJ2-7, with D hard to call. CDR3 length equals 14 residues. Trimming removed 1 base from V and 0 bases from J, with 7 bases in between. In germline, CDR1 is SGHVS, CDR2 FNYEAQ. CDR3 bases: TGTGCCAGCAGCTTAGTCTCTTACTCCTACGAGCAGTACTTC. Encoded protein: CASSLVSYSYEQYF.